The 23 T cell receptor beta chains given below trace back to one sample, sequenced in a study of blood T cell repertoires in COVID-19. Assay used: immunoSEQ multiplex PCR; TCRdb lists only in-frame clones, some missing. Counted here are roughly 54,000 clones, 80% to 90% occurring once; the ten biggest clones make up over 2%. The sample consisted of peripheral blood. These receptors were collected from a man over 45 with acute or convalescent COVID-19.

V and J are TRBV11-2 and TRBJ2-7; 10 bases agree with TRBD2. The CDR3 consists of 15 residues. The V and J ends lost 5 bases and 2 bases, in that order; junction bases with no gene match: 6. Per the germline V gene, CDR1 is SGHAT and CDR2 is FQNNGV. The CDR3 nucleotides are TGTGCCAGCAGCCTCCAAGCGGGGGGGCCCTACGAGCAGTACTTC. It codes for CASSLQAGGPYEQYF. Looking up the rest from reference TRBV11-2 and TRBJ2-7 gives the full variable domain: EAGVAQSPRYKIIEKRQSVAFWCNPISGHATLYWYQQILGQGPKLLIQFQNNGVVDDSQLPKDRFSAERLKGVDSTLKIQPAKLEDSAVYLCASSLQAGGPYEQYFGPGTRLTVT.

This chain links TRBV4-2 with TRBJ2-7, with D perhaps TRBD2 (6 bases). V was cut by 6 bases and J by 0 bases, with 15 bases left in between. CDR3 length equals 15 residues. Per germline, CDR1 LGHNA and CDR2 YNFKEQ. CDR3 sequence reads: CASSHFRDSSYEQYF. DNA of the CDR3: TGTGCCAGCAGTCACTTTAGGGACTCCTCCTACGAGCAGTACTTC.

This clone was detected only a few times. The chain employs TRBV18 and TRBJ1-1; 10 bases line up with TRBD1. V shed 5 bases and J 1 base; nucleotides not matched to a gene: 7. There are 16 residues in the CDR3. Per germline, CDR1 KGHSH and CDR2 LQKENI. The chain's CDR3 is CASSVGTGEWNTEAFF. In nucleotides, the CDR3 is TGTGCCAGCTCAGTAGGGACAGGGGAGTGGAACACTGAAGCTTTCTTT.

The rearrangement links TRBV5-1 to TRBJ1-6, with D perhaps TRBD1 (5 bases). Trimming removed 5 bases at V and 4 bases at J, with 16 bases between. Germline CDR1 SGHRS, CDR2 YFSETQ. The CDR3 has 16 residues. The CDR3, as DNA: TGCGCCAGCAGTGTAATCTCGGGACTTTATAATTCACCCCTCCACTTT. The encoded protein is CASSVISGLYNSPLHF.

V gene TRBV10-1 combines with J gene TRBJ1-1; D might be TRBD1 (6 bases). Per the germline V gene, CDR1 is WNHNN and CDR2 is SYGVQD (reference sequence). There are 13 residues in the CDR3. Trimming pared 7 bases from V and 1 base from J, leaving 10 bases between. CDR3 protein: CASKQGWNTEAFF. DNA of the CDR3: TGCGCCAGCAAACAGGGATGGAACACTGAAGCTTTCTTT.

V usage is TRBV2 and J usage is TRBJ1-2, with TRBD1 matching 8 bases. The CDR3 has 13 amino acids. Trimming removed 6 bases from V and 4 bases from J; junction bases left unmatched: 4. Germline assignment: CDR1 SNHLY and CDR2 FYNNEI. The CDR3 protein is CASRRQGTYGYTF. As DNA, the CDR3 is TGTGCCAGCAGGAGACAGGGGACCTATGGCTACACCTTC.

The rearrangement links TRBV15 to TRBJ2-2; 9 nucleotides align to TRBD1. CDR3 length: 16 amino acids. The V gene end was trimmed by 1 base and the J gene end by 5 bases; junction bases not matched to a gene: 5. Germline V gene lookup returns CDR1 LNHNV and CDR2 YYDKDF (reference sequence). The CDR3: CATSRAGQGSTGELFF. The CDR3 DNA reads as TGTGCCACCAGCAGAGCGGGACAGGGTAGTACCGGGGAGCTGTTTTTT.

The chain is built from TRBV14 and TRBJ1-1; D not resolved. Germline V gene lookup returns CDR1 SGHDN and CDR2 FVKESK. Between the trimmed V and J ends, which lost 0 bases and 4 bases, there was a span of 9 bases. The CDR3 is 14 residues long. For the CDR3, the DNA is TGTGCCAGCAGCCAAGAACGAGGGAGCACTGAAGCTTTCTTT. Translated: CASSQERGSTEAFF.

The rearrangement uses TRBV29-1 and TRBJ2-7, with a possible D match to TRBD1 (6 bases). The CDR3 consists of 14 residues. Trimming removed 2 bases at V and 1 base at J, with 12 bases between. Germline V gene lookup returns CDR1 SQVTM and CDR2 ANQGSEA. CDR3 loop: CSVELGQWSYEQYF. The CDR3, as DNA: TGCAGCGTTGAACTCGGACAGTGGTCCTACGAGCAGTACTTC.

The chain employs TRBV7-9 and TRBJ2-5; a possible D gene is TRBD1 (6 bases). The germline CDR1 and CDR2 sequences are SEHNR and FQNEAQ (reference sequence). This CDR3 contains 15 residues. Trimming cost V 4 bases and J 2 bases, with 14 bases left between them. CDR3 protein: CASSYYPGVQETQYF. The CDR3 region has the DNA TGTGCCAGCAGCTACTACCCAGGGGTTCAAGAGACCCAGTACTTC.

The chain links TRBV19 to TRBJ2-7, with TRBD1 identical over 8 bases. In germline, CDR1 is LNHDA, CDR2 SQIVND (reference sequence). The CDR3 length is 14 residues. J gave up 4 bases and V 5 bases, and 7 bases lay outside the gene matches. The CDR3 nucleotides are TGTGCCAGTAGTCCCGGACAGGGTGCGTACGAGCAGTACTTC. Amino acids: CASSPGQGAYEQYF. The full variable domain, rest sourced from reference TRBV19 and TRBJ2-7, is DGGITQSPKYLFRKEGQNVTLSCEQNLNHDAMYWYRQDPGQGLRLIYYSQIVNDFQKGDIAEGYSVSREKKESFPLTVTSAQKNPTAFYLCASSPGQGAYEQYFGPGTRLTVT.

The rearrangement links TRBV27 to TRBJ1-1; 8 nucleotides align to TRBD1. The CDR3 spans 14 residues. V shed 5 bases, J shed 8 bases, and the junction held 10 bases outside the gene matches. Germline CDR1 MNHEY, CDR2 SMNVEV (reference sequence). The CDR3, as DNA: TGTGCCAGCAGTGTACTGGACAGGGTCGGCGAAGCTTTCTTT. This encodes CASSVLDRVGEAFF.

This clone appeared once. The rearrangement joins TRBV2 to TRBJ2-7; D is possibly TRBD1 (5 bases). The germline CDR1 and CDR2 sequences are SNHLY and FYNNEI. The ends were cut back, 2 bases at V and 3 bases at J, with 11 bases in the middle. The CDR3 runs to 14 residues. The CDR3 spells CASSELGAHYEQYF. CDR3 nucleotides: TGTGCCAGCAGTGAACTAGGGGCCCACTACGAGCAGTACTTC.

The chain carries TRBV5-4 and TRBJ2-7, with 7 bases aligning to TRBD1. V was pared by 2 bases and J by 0 bases, with 5 bases of the junction left unmatched. This CDR3 contains 15 residues. Germline assignment: CDR1 SGHNT and CDR2 YYREEE (reference sequence). CDR3 amino acids: CASSFRSGGSYEQYF. The CDR3, as DNA: TGTGCCAGCAGCTTCCGTTCAGGGGGCTCCTACGAGCAGTACTTC.

The count of this clone is one. The rearrangement links TRBV6-5 to TRBJ2-1; 7 bases line up with TRBD1. Looked up from germline, CDR1 is MNHEY and CDR2 is SVGAGI. The CDR3 runs 12 residues. After removal of 6 bases from V and 9 bases from J, the junction contained 5 bases not matched to a gene. The CDR3: CASRTTGIEQFF. CDR3 bases: TGTGCCAGCAGGACGACAGGGATTGAGCAGTTCTTC.

The V gene is TRBV29-1, the J gene TRBJ2-1, with TRBD2 matching over 7 bases. V lost 2 bases to trimming and J lost 3 bases; unmatched junction nucleotides: 7. The V gene's germline CDR1 is SQVTM and CDR2 ANQGSEA. The CDR3 runs 15 residues. Here the CDR3 DNA reads TGCAGCGTTGAACTCTTGGGGAGGGGCTACAATGAGCAGTTCTTC. Its translation is CSVELLGRGYNEQFF.

V gene TRBV19 combines with J gene TRBJ2-1, with 7 positions matching TRBD1. Germline CDR1 and CDR2: LNHDA and SQIVND (reference sequence). CDR3 length: 13 amino acids. J was trimmed by 6 bases and V by 7 bases; bases with no gene match: 6. The CDR3 here is CASTATGLNEQFF. DNA for the CDR3: TGTGCCAGTACCGCGACAGGGCTCAATGAGCAGTTCTTC. Combining the CDR3 with reference TRBV19 and TRBJ2-1 gives the whole variable domain DGGITQSPKYLFRKEGQNVTLSCEQNLNHDAMYWYRQDPGQGLRLIYYSQIVNDFQKGDIAEGYSVSREKKESFPLTVTSAQKNPTAFYLCASTATGLNEQFFGPGTRLTVL.

This clone was seen just once. V gene TRBV19 combines with J gene TRBJ1-2; possible D gene TRBD1, 5 bases. The CDR3 is made up of 13 amino acids. Trimming removed 5 bases at V and 5 bases at J, with 12 bases between. The germline V gene has CDR1 LNHDA and CDR2 SQIVND (reference sequence). As DNA, the CDR3 is TGTGCCAGTAGTGCCACGGGGGTTTATGGCTACACCTTC. Its protein product is CASSATGVYGYTF.

The rearrangement uses TRBV20-1 and TRBJ2-7, with unresolved D. Deletions cut 3 bases from V and 3 bases from J, with 6 bases between. CDR3 length: 11 residues. The germline V gene encodes CDR1 DFQATT and CDR2 SNEGSKA (reference sequence). The CDR3 coding sequence is TGCAGTGCTAGTACAGTCTACGAGCAGTACTTC. Protein product: CSASTVYEQYF.

V and J are TRBV5-8 and TRBJ1-1, with D possibly being TRBD1 (6 bases). The CDR3 covers 13 residues. Trimming removed 2 bases from V and 8 bases from J, with 13 bases in between. The germline V gene encodes CDR1 SGHTS and CDR2 YDEGEE. The CDR3 reads CASSLRGSMEAFF. CDR3 in DNA: TGTGCCAGCAGCTTAAGGGGGAGTATGGAAGCTTTCTTT.

Ten or more counts support this clone. The J gene is TRBJ1-1, the V gene TRBV11-2; TRBD1 is a possible D gene (6 bases). V shed 0 bases and J shed 0 bases, with 11 bases lying between them. Germline-derived CDR1 and CDR2 are SGHAT and FQNNGV. The CDR3 consists of 16 residues. The CDR3 nucleotides are TGTGCCAGCAGCTTAGACCCGGGACACATGAACACTGAAGCTTTCTTT. Protein product: CASSLDPGHMNTEAFF. The full variable domain, with the rest looked up from reference TRBV11-2 and TRBJ1-1, is EAGVAQSPRYKIIEKRQSVAFWCNPISGHATLYWYQQILGQGPKLLIQFQNNGVVDDSQLPKDRFSAERLKGVDSTLKIQPAKLEDSAVYLCASSLDPGHMNTEAFFGQGTRLTVV.

The chain couples TRBV19 to TRBJ1-1, with TRBD1 identical over 10 bases. Germline trimming cut 10 bases from V and 4 bases from J; bases unmatched to any gene: 9. This CDR3 contains 14 residues. Germline CDR1 reads LNHDA; CDR2 reads SQIVND (reference sequence). CDR3 DNA: TGTGCCACTTCGACAGGGGGCGAGATCACTGAAGCTTTCTTT. It encodes CATSTGGEITEAFF.

V gene TRBV24-1 combines with J gene TRBJ2-3; tentative D call: TRBD2 (5 bases). Germline V gives CDR1 KGHDR, CDR2 SFDVKD. The CDR3 covers 14 residues. Trimming took 5 bases from V and 3 from J, leaving 11 bases between them. CDR3 DNA sequence: TGTGCCACCAGTGGCGGGCCCCGAACAGATACGCAGTATTTT. Residues: CATSGGPRTDTQYF.